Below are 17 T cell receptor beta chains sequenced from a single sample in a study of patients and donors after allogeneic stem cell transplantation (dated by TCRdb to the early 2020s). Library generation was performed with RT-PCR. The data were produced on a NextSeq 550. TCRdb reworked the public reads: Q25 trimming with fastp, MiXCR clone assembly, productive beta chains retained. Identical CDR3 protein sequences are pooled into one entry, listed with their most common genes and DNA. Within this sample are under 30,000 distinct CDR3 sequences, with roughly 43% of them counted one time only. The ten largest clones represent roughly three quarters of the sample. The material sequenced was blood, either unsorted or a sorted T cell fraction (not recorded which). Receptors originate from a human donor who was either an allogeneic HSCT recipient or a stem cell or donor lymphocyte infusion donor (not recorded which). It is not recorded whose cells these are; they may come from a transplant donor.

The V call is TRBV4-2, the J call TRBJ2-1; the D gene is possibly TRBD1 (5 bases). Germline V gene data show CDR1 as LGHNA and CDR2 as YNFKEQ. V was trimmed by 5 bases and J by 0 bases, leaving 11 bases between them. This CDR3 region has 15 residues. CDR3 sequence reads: CASSSKTASYNEQFF. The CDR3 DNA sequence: TGTGCCAGCAGCTCTAAGACAGCCTCCTACAATGAGCAGTTCTTC.

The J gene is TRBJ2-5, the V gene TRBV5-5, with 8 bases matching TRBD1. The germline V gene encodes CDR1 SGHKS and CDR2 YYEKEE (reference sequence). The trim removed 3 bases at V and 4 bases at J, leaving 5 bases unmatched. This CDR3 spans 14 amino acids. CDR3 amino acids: CASSSATGAETQYF. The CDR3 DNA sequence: TGTGCCAGCAGCTCCGCGACAGGGGCAGAGACCCAGTACTTC.

The CDR3 nucleotides read TGTGCCAGCAGCTTAGACCAATACTACAATGAGCAGTTCTTC. Encoded protein: CASSLDQYYNEQFF. The rearrangement uses TRBV11-2 and TRBJ2-1; D unclear. From germline, CDR1 is SGHAT and CDR2 FQNNGV. The V end lost 0 bases, the J end lost 3 bases, and 6 bases lay between the germline ends. The CDR3 has 14 residues.

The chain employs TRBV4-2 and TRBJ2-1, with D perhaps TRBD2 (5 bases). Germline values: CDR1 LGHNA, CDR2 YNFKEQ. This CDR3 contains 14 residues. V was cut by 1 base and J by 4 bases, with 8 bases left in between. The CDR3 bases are TGTGCCAGCAGCCAAGCTTCGGGGTACAATGAGCAGTTCTTC. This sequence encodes CASSQASGYNEQFF.

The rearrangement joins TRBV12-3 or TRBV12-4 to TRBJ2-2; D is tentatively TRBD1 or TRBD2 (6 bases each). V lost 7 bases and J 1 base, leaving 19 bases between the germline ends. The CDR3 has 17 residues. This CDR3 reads CASTAGTTTRNTGELFF. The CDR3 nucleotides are TGTGCCAGCACCGCCGGGACAACGACTAGGAACACCGGGGAGCTGTTTTTT.

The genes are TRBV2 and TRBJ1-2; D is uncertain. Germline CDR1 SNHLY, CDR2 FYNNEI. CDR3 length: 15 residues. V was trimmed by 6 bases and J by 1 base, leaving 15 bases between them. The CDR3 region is CASRLHGFSNYGYTF. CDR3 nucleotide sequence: TGTGCCAGCAGACTCCACGGATTTAGTAACTATGGCTACACCTTC.

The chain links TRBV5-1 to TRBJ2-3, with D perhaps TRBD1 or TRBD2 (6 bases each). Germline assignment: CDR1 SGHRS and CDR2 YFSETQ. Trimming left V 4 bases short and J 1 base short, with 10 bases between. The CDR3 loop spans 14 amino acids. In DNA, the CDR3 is TGCGCCAGCAGCCCGGAGGGGGGCACAGATACGCAGTATTTT. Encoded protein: CASSPEGGTDTQYF. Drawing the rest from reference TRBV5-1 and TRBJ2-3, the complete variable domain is KAGVTQTPRYLIKTRGQQVTLSCSPISGHRSVSWYQQTPGQGLQFLFEYFSETQRNKGNFPGRFSGRQFSNSRSEMNVSTLELGDSALYLCASSPEGGTDTQYFGPGTRLTVL.

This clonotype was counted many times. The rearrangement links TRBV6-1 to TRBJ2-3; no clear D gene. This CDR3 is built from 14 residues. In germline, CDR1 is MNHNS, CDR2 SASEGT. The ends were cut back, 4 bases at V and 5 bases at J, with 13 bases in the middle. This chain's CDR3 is CASSGQKGRDTQYF. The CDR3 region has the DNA TGTGCCAGCAGTGGACAAAAGGGCCGAGATACGCAGTATTTT.

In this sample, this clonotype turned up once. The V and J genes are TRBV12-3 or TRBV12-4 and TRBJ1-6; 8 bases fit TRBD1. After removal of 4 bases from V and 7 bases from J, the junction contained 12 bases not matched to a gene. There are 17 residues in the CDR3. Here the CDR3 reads CASSSGQAIGGNSPLHF. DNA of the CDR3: TGTGCCAGCAGTTCGGGACAGGCCATCGGTGGAAATTCACCCCTCCACTTT.

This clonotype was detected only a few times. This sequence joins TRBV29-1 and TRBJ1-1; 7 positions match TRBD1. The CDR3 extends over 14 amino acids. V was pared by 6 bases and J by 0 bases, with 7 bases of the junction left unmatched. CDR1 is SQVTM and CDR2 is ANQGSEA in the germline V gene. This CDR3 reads CSVTGTVLNTEAFF. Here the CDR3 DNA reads TGCAGCGTAACCGGGACAGTTTTGAACACTGAAGCTTTCTTT.

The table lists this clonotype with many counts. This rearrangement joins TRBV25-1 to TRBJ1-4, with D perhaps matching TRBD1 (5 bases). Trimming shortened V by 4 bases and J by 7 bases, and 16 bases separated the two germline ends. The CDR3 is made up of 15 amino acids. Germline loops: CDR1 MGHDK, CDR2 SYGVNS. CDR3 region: CASSGTRGRLEKLFF. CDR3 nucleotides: TGTGCCAGCAGTGGGACCCGGGGACGGCTTGAAAAACTGTTTTTT.

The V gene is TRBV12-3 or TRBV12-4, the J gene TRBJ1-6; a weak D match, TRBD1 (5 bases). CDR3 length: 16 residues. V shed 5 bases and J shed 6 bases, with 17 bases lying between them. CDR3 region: CASSGFDRGVNSPLHF. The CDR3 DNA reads TGTGCCAGCAGTGGATTCGACCGGGGGGTTAATTCACCCCTCCACTTT.

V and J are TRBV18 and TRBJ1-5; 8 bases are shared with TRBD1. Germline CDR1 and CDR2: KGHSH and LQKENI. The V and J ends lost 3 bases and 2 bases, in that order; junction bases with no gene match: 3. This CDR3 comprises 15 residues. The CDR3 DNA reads TGTGCCAGCTCACCCGACAGGGGAGGCAATCAGCCCCAGCATTTT. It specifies CASSPDRGGNQPQHF.

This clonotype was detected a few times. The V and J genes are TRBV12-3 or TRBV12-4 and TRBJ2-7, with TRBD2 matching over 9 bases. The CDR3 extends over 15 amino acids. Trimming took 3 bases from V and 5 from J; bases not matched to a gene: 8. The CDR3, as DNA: TGTGCCAGCAGTTTGGGGAGACTAGCGGTCGACGAGCAGTACTTC. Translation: CASSLGRLAVDEQYF.

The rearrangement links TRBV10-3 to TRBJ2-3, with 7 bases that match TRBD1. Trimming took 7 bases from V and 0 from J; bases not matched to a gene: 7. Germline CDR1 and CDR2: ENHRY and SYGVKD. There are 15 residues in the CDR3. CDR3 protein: CAIKPTGFSTDTQYF. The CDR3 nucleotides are TGTGCCATCAAACCGACAGGGTTTAGCACAGATACGCAGTATTTT.

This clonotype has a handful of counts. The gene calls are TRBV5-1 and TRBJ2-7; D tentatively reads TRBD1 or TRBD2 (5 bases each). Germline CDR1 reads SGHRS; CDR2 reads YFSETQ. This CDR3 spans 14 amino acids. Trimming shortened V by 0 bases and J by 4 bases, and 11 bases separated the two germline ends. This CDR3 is CASSLAGTVYEQYF. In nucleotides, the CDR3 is TGCGCCAGCAGCTTGGCCGGGACGGTTTACGAGCAGTACTTC.

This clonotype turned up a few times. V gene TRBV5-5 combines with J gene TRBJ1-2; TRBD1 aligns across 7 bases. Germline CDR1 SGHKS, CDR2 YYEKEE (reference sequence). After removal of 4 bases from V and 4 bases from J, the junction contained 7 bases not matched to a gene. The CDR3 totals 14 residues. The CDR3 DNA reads TGTGCCAGCAGCCGGGGACAGACTTCCTATGGCTACACCTTC. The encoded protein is CASSRGQTSYGYTF.